Listed below are T cell receptor beta chains from one sample, sequenced in a study of blood T cell repertoires in COVID-19. Assay: immunoSEQ multiplex PCR; the TCRdb copy retains only in-frame clones and omits some. The sample lists some 270,000 clones; about nine tenths were seen once. The source material was PBMCs or T cells enriched from blood (not recorded which). These receptors all stem from a middle-aged woman who had recovered from COVID-19. CDR3s include the opening cysteine and the closing phenylalanine or tryptophan. Fields, in order: clone size, V gene, J gene, D gene, CDR3 protein, CDR3 DNA. A D gene is named only where the DNA matches it firmly. Clone size, where shown, is once, few, many, or a class for clones that have expanded.

-	TRBV5-1	TRBJ1-2	TRBD1	CASSPEGQGSYGYTF	TGCGCCAGCAGCCCGGAAGGACAGGGGAGCTATGGCTACACCTTC
-	TRBV20-1	TRBJ2-3	-	CSASTGTSGTQYF	TGCAGTGCTAGTACCGGGACTTCGGGTACGCAGTATTTT
-	TRBV5-4	TRBJ2-5	TRBD2	CASSQGLAGTPKETQYF	TGTGCCAGCAGCCAGGGACTAGCGGGGACGCCGAAAGAGACCCAGTACTTC
-	TRBV19	TRBJ1-1	-	CASTVVAWNTEAFF	TGTGCCAGCACAGTGGTGGCATGGAACACTGAAGCTTTCTTT
-	TRBV27	TRBJ1-4	TRBD1	CASSSPDRGNEKLFF	TGTGCCAGCAGTTCCCCGGACAGGGGTAATGAAAAACTGTTTTTT
-	TRBV5-1	TRBJ2-7	-	CASSFGLVAYEQYF	TGCGCCAGCAGCTTCGGACTCGTAGCCTACGAGCAGTACTTC
once	TRBV7-2	TRBJ2-5	-	CASSSRKTQYF	TGTGCCAGCAGCTCCAGGAAGACCCAGTACTTC
-	TRBV4-1	TRBJ1-2	-	CASSQVIGEFNYGYTF	TGCGCCAGCAGCCAAGTGATAGGAGAATTTAACTATGGCTACACCTTC
-	TRBV2	TRBJ1-2	-	CASSRQNYGYTF	TGTGCCAGCAGCCGACAGAACTATGGCTACACCTTC
-	TRBV19	TRBJ1-6	TRBD1	CASSTEKTGSYNSPLHF	TGTGCCAGTAGTACGGAAAAGACAGGGAGCTATAATTCACCCCTCCACTTT
-	TRBV18	TRBJ2-7	-	CASSPSGGSSYEQYF	TGTGCCAGCTCACCATCGGGGGGCTCCTCCTACGAGCAGTACTTC